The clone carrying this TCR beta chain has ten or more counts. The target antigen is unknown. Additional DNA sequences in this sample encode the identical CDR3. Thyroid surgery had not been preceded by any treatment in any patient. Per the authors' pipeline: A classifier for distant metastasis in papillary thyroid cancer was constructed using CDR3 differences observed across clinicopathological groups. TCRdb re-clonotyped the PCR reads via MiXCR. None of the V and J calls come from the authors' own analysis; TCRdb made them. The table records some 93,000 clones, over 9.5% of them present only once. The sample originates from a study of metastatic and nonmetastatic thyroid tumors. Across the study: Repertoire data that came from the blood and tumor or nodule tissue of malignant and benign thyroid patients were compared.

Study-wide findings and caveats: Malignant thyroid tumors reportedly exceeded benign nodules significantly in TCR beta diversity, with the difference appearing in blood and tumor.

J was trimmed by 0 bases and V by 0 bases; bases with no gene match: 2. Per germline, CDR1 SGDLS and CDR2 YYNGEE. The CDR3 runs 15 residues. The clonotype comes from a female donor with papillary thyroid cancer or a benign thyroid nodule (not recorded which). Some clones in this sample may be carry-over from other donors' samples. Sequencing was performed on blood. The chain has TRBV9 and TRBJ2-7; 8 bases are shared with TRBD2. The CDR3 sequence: CASSVGTSGSYEQYF. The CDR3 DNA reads TGTGCCAGCAGCGTAGGTACTAGCGGCTCCTACGAGCAGTACTTC.